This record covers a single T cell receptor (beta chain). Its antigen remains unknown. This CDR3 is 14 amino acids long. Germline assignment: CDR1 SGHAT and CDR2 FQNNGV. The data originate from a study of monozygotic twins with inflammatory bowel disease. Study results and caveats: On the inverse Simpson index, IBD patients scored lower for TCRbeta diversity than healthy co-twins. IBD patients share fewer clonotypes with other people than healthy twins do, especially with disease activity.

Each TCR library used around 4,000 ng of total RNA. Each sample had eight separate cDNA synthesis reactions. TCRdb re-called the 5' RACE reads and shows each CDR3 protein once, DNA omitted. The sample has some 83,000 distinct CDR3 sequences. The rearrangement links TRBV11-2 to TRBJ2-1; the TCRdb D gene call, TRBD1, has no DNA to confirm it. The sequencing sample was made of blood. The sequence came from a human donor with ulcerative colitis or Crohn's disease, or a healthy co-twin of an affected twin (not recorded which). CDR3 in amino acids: CASSLEGAGTVEFF.